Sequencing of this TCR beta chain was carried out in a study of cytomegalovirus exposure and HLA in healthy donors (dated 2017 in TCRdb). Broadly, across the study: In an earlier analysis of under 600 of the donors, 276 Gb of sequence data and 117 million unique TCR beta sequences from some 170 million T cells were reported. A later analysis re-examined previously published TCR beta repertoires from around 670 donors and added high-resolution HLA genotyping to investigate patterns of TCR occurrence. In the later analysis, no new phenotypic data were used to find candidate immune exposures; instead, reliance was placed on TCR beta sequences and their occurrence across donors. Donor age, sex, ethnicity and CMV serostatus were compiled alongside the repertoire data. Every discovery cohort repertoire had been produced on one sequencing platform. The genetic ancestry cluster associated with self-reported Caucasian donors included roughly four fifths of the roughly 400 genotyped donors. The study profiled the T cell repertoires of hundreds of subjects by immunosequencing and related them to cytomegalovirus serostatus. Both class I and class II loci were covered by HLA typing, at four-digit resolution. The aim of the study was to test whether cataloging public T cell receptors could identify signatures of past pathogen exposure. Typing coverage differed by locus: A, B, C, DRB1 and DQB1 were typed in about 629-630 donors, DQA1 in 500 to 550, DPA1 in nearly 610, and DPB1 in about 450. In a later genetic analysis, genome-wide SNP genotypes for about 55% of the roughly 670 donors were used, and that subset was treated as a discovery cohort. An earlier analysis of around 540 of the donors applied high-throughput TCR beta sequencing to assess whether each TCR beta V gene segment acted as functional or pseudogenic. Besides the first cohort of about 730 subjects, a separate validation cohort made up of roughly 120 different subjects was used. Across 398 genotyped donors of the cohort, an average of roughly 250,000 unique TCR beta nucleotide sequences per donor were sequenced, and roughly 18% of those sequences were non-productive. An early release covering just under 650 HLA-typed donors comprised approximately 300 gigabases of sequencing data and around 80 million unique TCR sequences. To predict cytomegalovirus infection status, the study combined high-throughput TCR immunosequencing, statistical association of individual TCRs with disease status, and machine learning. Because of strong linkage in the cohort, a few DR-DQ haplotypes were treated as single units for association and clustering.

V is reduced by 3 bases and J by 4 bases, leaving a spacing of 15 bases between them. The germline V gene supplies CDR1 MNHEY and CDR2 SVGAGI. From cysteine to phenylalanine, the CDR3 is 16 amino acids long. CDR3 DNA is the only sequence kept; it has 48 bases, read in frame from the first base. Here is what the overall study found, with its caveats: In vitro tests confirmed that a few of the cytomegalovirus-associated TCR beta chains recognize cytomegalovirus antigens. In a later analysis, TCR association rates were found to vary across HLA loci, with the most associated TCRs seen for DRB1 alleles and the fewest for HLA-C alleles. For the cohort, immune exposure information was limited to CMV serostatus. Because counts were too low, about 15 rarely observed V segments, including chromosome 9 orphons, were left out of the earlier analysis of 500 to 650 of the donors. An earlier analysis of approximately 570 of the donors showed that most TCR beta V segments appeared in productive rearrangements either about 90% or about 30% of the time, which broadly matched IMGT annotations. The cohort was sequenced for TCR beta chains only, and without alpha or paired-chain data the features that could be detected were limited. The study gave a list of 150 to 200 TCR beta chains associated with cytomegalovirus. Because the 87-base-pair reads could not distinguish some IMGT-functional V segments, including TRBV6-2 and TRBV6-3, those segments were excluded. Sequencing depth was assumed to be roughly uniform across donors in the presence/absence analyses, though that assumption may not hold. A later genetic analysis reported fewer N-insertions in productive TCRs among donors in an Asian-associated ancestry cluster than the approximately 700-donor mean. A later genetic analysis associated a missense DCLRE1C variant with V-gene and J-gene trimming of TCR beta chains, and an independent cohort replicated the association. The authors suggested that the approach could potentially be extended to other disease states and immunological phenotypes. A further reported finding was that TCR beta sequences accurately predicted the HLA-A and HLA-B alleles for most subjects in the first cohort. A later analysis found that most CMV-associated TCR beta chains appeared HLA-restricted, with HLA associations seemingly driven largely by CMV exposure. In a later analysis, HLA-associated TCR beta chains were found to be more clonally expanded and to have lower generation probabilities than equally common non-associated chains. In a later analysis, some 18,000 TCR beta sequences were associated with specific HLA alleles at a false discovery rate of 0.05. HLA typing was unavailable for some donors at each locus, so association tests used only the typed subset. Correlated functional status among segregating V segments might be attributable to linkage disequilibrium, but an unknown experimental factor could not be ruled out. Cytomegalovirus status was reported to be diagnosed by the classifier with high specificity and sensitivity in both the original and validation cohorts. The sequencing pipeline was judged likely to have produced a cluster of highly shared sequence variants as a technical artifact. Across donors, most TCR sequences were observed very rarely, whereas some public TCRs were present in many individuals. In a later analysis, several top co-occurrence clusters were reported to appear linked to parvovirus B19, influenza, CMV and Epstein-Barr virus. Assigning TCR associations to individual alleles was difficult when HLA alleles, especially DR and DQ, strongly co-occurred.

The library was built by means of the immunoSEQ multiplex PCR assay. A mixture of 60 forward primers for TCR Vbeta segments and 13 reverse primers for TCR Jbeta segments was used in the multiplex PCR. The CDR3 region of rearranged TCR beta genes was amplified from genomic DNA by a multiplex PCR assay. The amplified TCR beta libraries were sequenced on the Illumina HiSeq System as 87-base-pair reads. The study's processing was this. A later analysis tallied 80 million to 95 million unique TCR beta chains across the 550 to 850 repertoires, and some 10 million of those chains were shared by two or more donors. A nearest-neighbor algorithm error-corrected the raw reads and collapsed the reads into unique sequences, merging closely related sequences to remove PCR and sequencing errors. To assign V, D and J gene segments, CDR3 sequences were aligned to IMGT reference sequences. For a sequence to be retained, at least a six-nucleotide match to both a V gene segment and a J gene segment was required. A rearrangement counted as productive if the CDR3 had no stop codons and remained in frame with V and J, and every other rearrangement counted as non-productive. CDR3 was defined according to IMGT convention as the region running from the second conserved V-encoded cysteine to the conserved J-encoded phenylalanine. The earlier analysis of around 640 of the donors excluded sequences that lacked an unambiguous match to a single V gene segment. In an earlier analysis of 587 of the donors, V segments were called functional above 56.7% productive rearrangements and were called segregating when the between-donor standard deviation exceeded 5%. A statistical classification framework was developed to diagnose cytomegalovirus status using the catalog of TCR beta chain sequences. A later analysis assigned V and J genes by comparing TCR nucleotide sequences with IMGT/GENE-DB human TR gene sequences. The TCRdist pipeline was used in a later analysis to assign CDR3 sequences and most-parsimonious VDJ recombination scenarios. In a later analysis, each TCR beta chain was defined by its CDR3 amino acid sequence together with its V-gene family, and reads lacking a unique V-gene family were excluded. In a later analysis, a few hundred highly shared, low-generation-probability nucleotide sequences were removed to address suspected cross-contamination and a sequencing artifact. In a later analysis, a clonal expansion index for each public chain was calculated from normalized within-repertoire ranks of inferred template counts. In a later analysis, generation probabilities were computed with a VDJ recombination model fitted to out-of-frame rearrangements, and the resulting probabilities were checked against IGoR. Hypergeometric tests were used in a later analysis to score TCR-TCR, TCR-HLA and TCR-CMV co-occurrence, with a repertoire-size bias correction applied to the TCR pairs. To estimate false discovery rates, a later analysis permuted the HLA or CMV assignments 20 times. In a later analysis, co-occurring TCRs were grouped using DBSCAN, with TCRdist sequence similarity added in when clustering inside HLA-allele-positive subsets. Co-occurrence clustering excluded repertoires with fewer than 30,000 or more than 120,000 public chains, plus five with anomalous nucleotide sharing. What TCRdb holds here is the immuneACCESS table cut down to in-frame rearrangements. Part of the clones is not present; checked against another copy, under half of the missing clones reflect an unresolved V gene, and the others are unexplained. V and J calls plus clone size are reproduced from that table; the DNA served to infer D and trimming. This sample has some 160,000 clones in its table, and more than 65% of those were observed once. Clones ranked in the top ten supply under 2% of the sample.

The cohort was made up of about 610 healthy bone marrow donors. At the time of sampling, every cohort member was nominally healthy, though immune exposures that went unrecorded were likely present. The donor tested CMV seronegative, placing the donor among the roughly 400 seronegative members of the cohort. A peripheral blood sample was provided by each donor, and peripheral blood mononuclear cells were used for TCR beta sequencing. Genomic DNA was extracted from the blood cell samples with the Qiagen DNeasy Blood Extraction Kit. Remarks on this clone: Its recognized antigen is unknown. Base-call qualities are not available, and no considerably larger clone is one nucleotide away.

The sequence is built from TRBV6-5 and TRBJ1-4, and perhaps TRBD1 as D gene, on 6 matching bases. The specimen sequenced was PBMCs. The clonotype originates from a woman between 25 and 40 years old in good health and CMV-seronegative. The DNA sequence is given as TGTGCCAGCAGTTATTTATATAGACAGGATAATGAAAAACTGTTTTTT. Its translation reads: CASSYLYRQDNEKLFF.